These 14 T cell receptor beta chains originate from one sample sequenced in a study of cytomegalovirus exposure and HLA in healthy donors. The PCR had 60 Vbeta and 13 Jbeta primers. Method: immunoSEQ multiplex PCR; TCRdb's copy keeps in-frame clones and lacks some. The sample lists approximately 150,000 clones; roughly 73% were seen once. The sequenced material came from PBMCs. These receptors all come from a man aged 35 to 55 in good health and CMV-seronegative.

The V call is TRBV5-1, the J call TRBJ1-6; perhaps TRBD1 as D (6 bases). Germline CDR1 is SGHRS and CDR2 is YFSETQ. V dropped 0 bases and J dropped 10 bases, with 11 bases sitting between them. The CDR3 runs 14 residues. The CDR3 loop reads CASSLVEQGSPLHF. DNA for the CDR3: TGCGCCAGCAGCTTGGTCGAACAGGGATCACCCCTCCACTTT.

For the CDR3, the DNA is TGTGCCAGCAGCGAGAGTCTCCGGGGGGTACGGTACGAGCAGTACTTC. It yields the protein CASSESLRGVRYEQYF. The chain carries TRBV4-2 and TRBJ2-7; 7 bases are a match to TRBD2. CDR1 and CDR2 from the germline V gene are LGHNA and YNFKEQ. Unmatched junction bases numbered 14, after V lost 5 bases and J lost 4 bases. The CDR3 is 16 amino acids.

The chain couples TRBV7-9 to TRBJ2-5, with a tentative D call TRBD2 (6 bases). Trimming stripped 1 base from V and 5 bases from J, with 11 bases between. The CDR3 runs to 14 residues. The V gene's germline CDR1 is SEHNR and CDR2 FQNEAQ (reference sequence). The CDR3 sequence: CASSLGRAGETQYF. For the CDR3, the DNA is TGTGCCAGCAGCTTAGGTCGTGCGGGGGAGACCCAGTACTTC. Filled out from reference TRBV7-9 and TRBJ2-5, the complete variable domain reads DTGVSQNPRHKITKRGQNVTFRCDPISEHNRLYWYRQTLGQGPEFLTYFQNEAQLEKSRLLSDRFSAERPKGSFSTLEIQRTEQGDSAMYLCASSLGRAGETQYFGPGTRLLVL.

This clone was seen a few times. The CDR3 sequence is CASSQIGSSYEQYF. The CDR3, as DNA: TGCGCCAGCAGCCAAATTGGCTCTTCCTACGAGCAGTACTTC. This chain joins TRBV4-3 and TRBJ2-7, with no clear D. The CDR3 length is 14 residues. Trimming cost V 2 bases and J 1 base, with 9 bases left between them. Germline CDR1 reads LGHNA; CDR2 reads YSLEER.

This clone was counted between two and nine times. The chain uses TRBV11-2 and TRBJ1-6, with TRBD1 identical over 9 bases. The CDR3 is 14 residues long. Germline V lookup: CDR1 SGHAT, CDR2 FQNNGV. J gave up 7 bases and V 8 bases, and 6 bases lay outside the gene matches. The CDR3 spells CASSYRGRNSPLHF. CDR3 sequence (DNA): TGTGCCAGCTCGTACAGGGGGCGCAATTCACCCCTCCACTTT. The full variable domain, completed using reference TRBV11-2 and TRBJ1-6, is EAGVAQSPRYKIIEKRQSVAFWCNPISGHATLYWYQQILGQGPKLLIQFQNNGVVDDSQLPKDRFSAERLKGVDSTLKIQPAKLEDSAVYLCASSYRGRNSPLHFGNGTRLTVT.

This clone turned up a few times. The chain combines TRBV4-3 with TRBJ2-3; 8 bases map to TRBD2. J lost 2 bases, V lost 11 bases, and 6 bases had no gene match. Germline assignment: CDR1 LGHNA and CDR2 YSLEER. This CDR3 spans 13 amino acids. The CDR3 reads CAASAGVTDTQYF. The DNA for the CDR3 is TGCGCCGCCTCAGCGGGAGTCACAGATACGCAGTATTTT.

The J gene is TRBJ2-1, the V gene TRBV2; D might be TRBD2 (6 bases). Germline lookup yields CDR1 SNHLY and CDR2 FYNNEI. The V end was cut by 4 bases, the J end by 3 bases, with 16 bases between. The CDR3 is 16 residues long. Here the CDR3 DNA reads TGTGCCAGCAGTGTCCTCCGGCGCGGGGTCTACAATGAGCAGTTCTTC. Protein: CASSVLRRGVYNEQFF.

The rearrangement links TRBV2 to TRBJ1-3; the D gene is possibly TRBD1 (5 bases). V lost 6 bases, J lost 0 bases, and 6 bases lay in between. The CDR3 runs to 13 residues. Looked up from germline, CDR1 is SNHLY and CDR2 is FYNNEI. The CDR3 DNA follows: TGTGCCAGCAGAGGACACTCTGGAAACACCATATATTTT. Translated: CASRGHSGNTIYF.

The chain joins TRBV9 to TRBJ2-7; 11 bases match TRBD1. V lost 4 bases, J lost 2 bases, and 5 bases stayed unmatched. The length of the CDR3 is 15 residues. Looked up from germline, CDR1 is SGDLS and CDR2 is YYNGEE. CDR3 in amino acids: CASSFGQGATYEQYF. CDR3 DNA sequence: TGTGCCAGCAGCTTCGGACAGGGGGCGACCTACGAGCAGTACTTC.

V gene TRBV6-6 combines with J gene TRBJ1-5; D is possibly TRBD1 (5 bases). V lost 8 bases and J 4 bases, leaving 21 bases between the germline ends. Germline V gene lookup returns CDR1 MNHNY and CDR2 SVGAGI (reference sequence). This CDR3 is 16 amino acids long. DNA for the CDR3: TGTGCCAGCGGGGGGGGGACGGGGCGAAGTAATCAGCCCCAGCATTTT. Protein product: CASGGGTGRSNQPQHF.

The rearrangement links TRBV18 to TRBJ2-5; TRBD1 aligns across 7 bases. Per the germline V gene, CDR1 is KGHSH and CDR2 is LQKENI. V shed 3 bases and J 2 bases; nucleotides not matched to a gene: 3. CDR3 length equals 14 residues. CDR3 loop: CASSPGQTQETQYF. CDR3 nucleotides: TGTGCCAGCTCACCGGGACAGACTCAAGAGACCCAGTACTTC.

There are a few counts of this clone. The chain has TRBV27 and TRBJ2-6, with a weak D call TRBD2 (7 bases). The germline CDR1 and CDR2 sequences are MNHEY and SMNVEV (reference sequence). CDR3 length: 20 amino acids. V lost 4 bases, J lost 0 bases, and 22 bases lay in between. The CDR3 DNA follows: TGTGCCAGCAGTTCACGGGGCGGGGGCGGGTCTTCCTCTGGGGCCAACGTCCTGACTTTC. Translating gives CASSSRGGGGSSSGANVLTF. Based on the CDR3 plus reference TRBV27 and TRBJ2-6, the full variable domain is EAQVTQNPRYLITVTGKKLTVTCSQNMNHEYMSWYRQDPGLGLRQIYYSMNVEVTDKGDVPEGYKVSRKEKRNFPLILESPSPNQTSLYFCASSSRGGGGSSSGANVLTFGAGSRLTVL.

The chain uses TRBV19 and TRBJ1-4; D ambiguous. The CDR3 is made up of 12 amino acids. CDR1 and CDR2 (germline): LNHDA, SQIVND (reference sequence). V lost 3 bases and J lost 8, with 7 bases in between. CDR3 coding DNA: TGTGCCAGTAGTATGGCCTTAGAAAAACTGTTTTTT. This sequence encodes CASSMALEKLFF.

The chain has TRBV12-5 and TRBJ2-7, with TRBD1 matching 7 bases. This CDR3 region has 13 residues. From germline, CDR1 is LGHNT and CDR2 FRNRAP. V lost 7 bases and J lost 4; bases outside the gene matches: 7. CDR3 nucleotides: TGTGCTAGTGCCACAGGGACAGTTTACGAGCAGTACTTC. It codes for CASATGTVYEQYF. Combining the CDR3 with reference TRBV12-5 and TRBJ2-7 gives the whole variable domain DARVTQTPRHKVTEMGQEVTMRCQPILGHNTVFWYRQTMMQGLELLAYFRNRAPLDDSGMPKDRFSAEMPDATLATLKIQPSEPRDSAVYFCASATGTVYEQYFGPGTRLTVT.